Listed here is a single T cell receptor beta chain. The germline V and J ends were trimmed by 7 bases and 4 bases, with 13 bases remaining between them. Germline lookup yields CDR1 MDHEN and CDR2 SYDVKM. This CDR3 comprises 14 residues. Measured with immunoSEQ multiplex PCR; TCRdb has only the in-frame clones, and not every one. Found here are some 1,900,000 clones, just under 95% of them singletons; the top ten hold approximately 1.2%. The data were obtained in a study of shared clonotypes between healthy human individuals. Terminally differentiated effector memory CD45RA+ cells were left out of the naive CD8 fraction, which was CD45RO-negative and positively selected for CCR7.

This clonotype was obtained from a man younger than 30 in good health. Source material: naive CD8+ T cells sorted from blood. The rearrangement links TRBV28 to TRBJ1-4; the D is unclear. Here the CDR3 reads CASKEGPYNEKLFF. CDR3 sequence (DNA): TGTGCCAGCAAGGAAGGACCATATAATGAAAAACTGTTTTTT.